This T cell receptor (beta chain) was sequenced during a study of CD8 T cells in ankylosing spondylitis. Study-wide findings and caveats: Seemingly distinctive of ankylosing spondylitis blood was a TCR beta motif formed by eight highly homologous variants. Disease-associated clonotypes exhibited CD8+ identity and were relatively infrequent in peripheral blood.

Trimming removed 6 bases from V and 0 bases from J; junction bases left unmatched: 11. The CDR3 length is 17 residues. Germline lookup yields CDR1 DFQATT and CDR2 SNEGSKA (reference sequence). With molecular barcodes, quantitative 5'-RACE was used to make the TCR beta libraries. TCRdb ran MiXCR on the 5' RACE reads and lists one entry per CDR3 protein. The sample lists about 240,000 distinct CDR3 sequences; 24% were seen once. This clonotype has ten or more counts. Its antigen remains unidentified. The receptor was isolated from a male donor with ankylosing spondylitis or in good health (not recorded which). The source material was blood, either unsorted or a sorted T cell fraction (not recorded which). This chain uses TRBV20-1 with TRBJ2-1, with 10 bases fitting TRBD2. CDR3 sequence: CSARRFSGGSSYNEQFF. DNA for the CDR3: TGCAGTGCCCGGAGGTTTAGCGGGGGGAGCTCCTACAATGAGCAGTTCTTC.